The source of this T cell receptor (beta chain) is a study of regulatory T cells in long-lasting Graves disease. Study-wide background: Graves' patients who were just diagnosed had used antithyroid drugs for under 3 months. Study findings and constraints: The sample size was small, and this may have reduced accuracy.

This clonotype has just a few counts. Its antigen is as yet unknown. Time point given: newly diagnosed GD, antithyroid drugs for less than 3 months. RNA extracted from PBMCs served as the sequencing template. The authors drew approximately 10 milliliters of peripheral blood into EDTA tubes. TCR beta libraries were built with iRepertoire HTBI primers and Arm-PCR of CDR3 regions. TCRdb re-called the multiplex PCR reads with MiXCR, one entry per CDR3 protein. Of approximately 400,000 distinct CDR3 sequences detected, about 16% appear once; the ten largest clones hold 15% to 20%. In addition, the sample was reused for a study of T cells in Graves' hyperthyroidism and ophthalmopathy.

The source is a woman in her 30s with Graves disease. The specimen comprised peripheral blood mononuclear cells (PBMCs), sampled at new diagnosis, from a patient treated with antithyroid drugs.

The CDR3 nucleotides read TGTGCCAGCAGTTTTACTAGCGGAGGCTGGTCCCAGTACTTC. Amino acid sequence: CASSFTSGGWSQYF. This chain joins TRBV12-3 or TRBV12-4 and TRBJ2-5; 8 bases match TRBD2. The CDR3 totals 14 residues. V lost 3 bases to trimming and J lost 9 bases; unmatched junction nucleotides: 9.